The 23 T cell receptor beta chains presented below share a single source sample, sequenced in a study of blood T cell repertoires in COVID-19. Measured with immunoSEQ multiplex PCR; TCRdb has only the in-frame clones, and not every one. The table lists 200,000 to 250,000 clones, 80% to 90% of them singletons, with more than 1.4% in the top ten. The sequenced material came from peripheral blood. The receptor set was obtained from a man aged 18 to 30 with active or convalescent COVID-19.

The chain carries TRBV18 and TRBJ1-2; 7 nucleotides line up with TRBD1. Trimming removed 2 bases from V and 0 bases from J; junction bases left unmatched: 12. Germline lookup yields CDR1 KGHSH and CDR2 LQKENI. The CDR3 sequence is 18 residues long. CDR3 sequence: CASSPIPTGSLPNYGYTF. CDR3 bases: TGTGCCAGCTCACCAATCCCGACAGGGAGCCTCCCTAACTATGGCTACACCTTC.

The gene calls are TRBV6-1 and TRBJ2-4; maybe TRBD2 (5 bases). V was pared by 3 bases and J by 0 bases, with 18 bases between. Germline V lookup: CDR1 MNHNS, CDR2 SASEGT. This CDR3 comprises 18 residues. The DNA for the CDR3 is TGTGCCAGCAGTGAGTACGGTCGGAGCGGCCTAGCCAAAAACATTCAGTACTTC. This codes for CASSEYGRSGLAKNIQYF.

This chain links TRBV27 with TRBJ2-5; a possible D gene is TRBD2 (5 bases). The CDR3 sequence is 16 residues long. V lost 0 bases and J 2 bases, leaving 13 bases between the germline ends. Looked up from germline, CDR1 is MNHEY and CDR2 is SMNVEV (reference sequence). The CDR3: CASSLSRVGPQETQYF. DNA for the CDR3: TGTGCCAGCAGTTTATCGCGGGTCGGCCCGCAAGAGACCCAGTACTTC.

The genes are TRBV3-1 (or the pseudogene TRBV3-2) and TRBJ1-3; TRBD1 is a possible D gene (6 bases). Per germline, CDR1 LGHDT and CDR2 YNNKEL (reference sequence). This CDR3 is 15 amino acids long. V was trimmed by 1 base and J by 1 base, leaving 8 bases between them. The CDR3 loop reads CASSQVGTSGNTIYF. As DNA, the CDR3 is TGTGCCAGCAGCCAAGTGGGGACATCTGGAAACACCATATATTTT.

The chain carries TRBV6-2 or TRBV6-3 and TRBJ1-1, with D tentatively TRBD1 (6 bases). CDR1 is MNHEY, CDR2 SVGEGT, per germline. Trimming shortened V by 5 bases and J by 2 bases, and 24 bases separated the two germline ends. The CDR3 extends over 18 amino acids. As DNA, the CDR3 is TGTGCCAGCAGTAAAGGACAGTGGGCAAGCCGACTAAACACTGAAGCTTTCTTT. It yields the protein CASSKGQWASRLNTEAFF.

In its sample, this clone was seen once. J is TRBJ2-4 and V is TRBV4-1, with D hard to call. The CDR3 spans 15 residues. The V and J ends lost 0 bases and 0 bases respectively, with 6 bases between them. Germline V CDR1 and CDR2: MGHRA, YSYEKL. The CDR3 here is CASSQDPGAKNIQYF. CDR3 sequence (DNA): TGCGCCAGCAGCCAAGATCCCGGAGCCAAAAACATTCAGTACTTC.

The J gene is TRBJ1-5, the V gene TRBV5-1; D is unclear. The CDR3 consists of 14 residues. V was cut by 7 bases and J by 3 bases, with 14 bases left in between. Germline V CDR1 and CDR2: SGHRS, YFSETQ. This CDR3 reads CASRPGSSNQPQHF. Here the CDR3 DNA reads TGCGCCAGCCGGCCGGGGAGTTCCAATCAGCCCCAGCATTTT. The entire variable domain, with the rest obtained from reference TRBV5-1 and TRBJ1-5, is as follows: KAGVTQTPRYLIKTRGQQVTLSCSPISGHRSVSWYQQTPGQGLQFLFEYFSETQRNKGNFPGRFSGRQFSNSRSEMNVSTLELGDSALYLCASRPGSSNQPQHFGDGTRLSIL.

The chain has TRBV29-1 and TRBJ1-3; TRBD1 agrees at 9 bases. With V trimmed by 4 bases and J by 4 bases, 2 bases remained unmatched. The CDR3 contains 13 residues. CDR1 and CDR2 (germline): SQVTM, ANQGSEA. The CDR3 DNA follows: TGCAGCGTTGGAGGGACAGGGGGAAACACCATATATTTT. This gives the protein CSVGGTGGNTIYF.

The genes are TRBV25-1 and TRBJ2-3; TRBD2 agrees at 13 bases. Germline CDR1 MGHDK, CDR2 SYGVNS. The CDR3 spans 18 residues. Losses at the gene ends were 2 bases for V and 5 bases for J; bases not matched to a gene: 10. The CDR3 nucleotides are TGTGCCAGCAGTGAAGGGCGACTCGGGACTAGCGGGATAGATACGCAGTATTTT. Its translation is CASSEGRLGTSGIDTQYF.

The chain uses TRBV14 and TRBJ2-1; 12 nucleotides line up with TRBD2. Germline CDR1 is SGHDN and CDR2 is FVKESK. This CDR3 has 17 residues. Trimming cost V 5 bases and J 10 bases; bases outside gene matches: 15. CDR3 nucleotide sequence: TGTGCCAGCAGCTCACGGACTAGCGGGGAGGGGGGGCGCGAGCAGTTCTTC. Translating it yields CASSSRTSGEGGREQFF.

The chain is built from TRBV6-5 and TRBJ2-1, with 9 bases matching TRBD2. V shed 0 bases, J shed 6 bases, and the junction held 3 bases outside the gene matches. This CDR3 has 15 amino acids. Germline loops: CDR1 MNHEY, CDR2 SVGAGI. CDR3 bases: TGTGCCAGCAGTTACTCCGGGACTAGCCCCAATGAGCAGTTCTTC. Amino acids: CASSYSGTSPNEQFF.

The chain links TRBV2 to TRBJ1-5; 9 nucleotides line up with TRBD1. Germline lookup yields CDR1 SNHLY and CDR2 FYNNEI. This CDR3 is built from 18 residues. Trimming took 5 bases from V and 6 from J; bases not matched to a gene: 17. In DNA, the CDR3 is TGTGCCAGCAGTCATACCCCAACAGGGGGCGCGGGGGTTCAGCCCCAGCATTTT. Amino acids: CASSHTPTGGAGVQPQHF. The variable domain in full, with the rest retrieved from reference TRBV2 and TRBJ1-5, is EPEVTQTPSHQVTQMGQEVILRCVPISNHLYFYWYRQILGQKVEFLVSFYNNEISEKSEIFDDQFSVERPDGSNFTLKIRSTKLEDSAMYFCASSHTPTGGAGVQPQHFGDGTRLSIL.

This clone was detected only once. The V gene is TRBV9, the J gene TRBJ2-3; 10 nucleotides line up with TRBD2. The germline V gene has CDR1 SGDLS and CDR2 YYNGEE. With V trimmed by 2 bases and J by 3 bases, 9 bases remained unmatched. This CDR3 region has 17 residues. CDR3 sequence reads: CASSVDPLAGATDTQYF. In nucleotides, the CDR3 is TGTGCCAGCAGCGTGGATCCGCTAGCGGGAGCAACAGATACGCAGTATTTT. The complete variable domain, with remaining parts taken from reference TRBV9 and TRBJ2-3, reads DSGVTQTPKHLITATGQRVTLRCSPRSGDLSVYWYQQSLDQGLQFLIQYYNGEERAKGNILERFSAQQFPDLHSELNLSSLELGDSALYFCASSVDPLAGATDTQYFGPGTRLTVL.

This clone was seen once. The chain couples TRBV6-5 to TRBJ1-5; 7 nucleotides line up with TRBD1. Trimming took 0 bases from V and 4 from J; bases not matched to a gene: 3. CDR1 is MNHEY, CDR2 SVGAGI, per germline. The CDR3 contains 15 residues. The CDR3 sequence: CASSYSGQENQPQHF. The CDR3 DNA reads TGTGCCAGCAGTTACTCCGGACAGGAAAATCAGCCCCAGCATTTT.

The chain is built from TRBV11-2 and TRBJ2-3; 8 positions agree with TRBD1. The germline gives CDR1 SGHAT, CDR2 FQNNGV. CDR3 length: 15 residues. Trimming at V came to 6 bases and at J to 11 bases, leaving 16 bases not matched to a gene. CDR3 bases: TGTGCCAGCAGACGGACAGGGACCACGTTCAGAGGGCAGTATTTT. It specifies CASRRTGTTFRGQYF.

CDR3 region: CASSHGTGPYEQYF. In nucleotides, the CDR3 is TGTGCCAGCAGCCACGGGACAGGGCCCTACGAGCAGTACTTC. The chain employs TRBV5-8 and TRBJ2-7; 9 bases agree with TRBD1. J gave up 2 bases and V 4 bases, and 4 bases lay outside the gene matches. The CDR3 is 14 amino acids. Germline loops: CDR1 SGHTS, CDR2 YDEGEE.

V is TRBV7-9 and J is TRBJ1-1; TRBD1 matches 11 bases. V trimming: 5 bases; J trimming: 4 bases; junction bases outside the gene matches: 6. The CDR3 length is 15 residues. The germline CDR1 and CDR2 sequences are SEHNR and FQNEAQ (reference sequence). The CDR3 DNA reads as TGTGCCAGCAGCCGGGCGGACAGGGGGCCCACTGAAGCTTTCTTT. This encodes CASSRADRGPTEAFF.

This chain links TRBV7-9 with TRBJ1-1, with 7 bases that match TRBD1. There are 14 residues in the CDR3. Trimming cost V 1 base and J 8 bases; bases outside gene matches: 7. In germline, CDR1 is SEHNR, CDR2 FQNEAQ (reference sequence). Here the CDR3 reads CASSLEGSGQEAFF. DNA of the CDR3: TGTGCCAGCAGCTTAGAGGGGTCGGGACAGGAAGCTTTCTTT.

The V call is TRBV7-8, the J call TRBJ1-2, with D maybe TRBD1 (5 bases). This CDR3 contains 16 residues. The V gene lost 5 bases and the J gene lost 3 bases, with 19 bases spanning the gap. Germline V lookup: CDR1 SGHVS, CDR2 FQNEAQ. CDR3 sequence: CASSARPGLVDYGYTF. In DNA, the CDR3 is TGTGCCAGCAGCGCAAGACCGGGACTCGTAGACTATGGCTACACCTTC. The full variable domain, in which reference TRBV7-8 and TRBJ1-2 provide the parts outside the CDR3, is GAGVSQSPRYKVAKRGQDVALRCDPISGHVSLFWYQQALGQGPEFLTYFQNEAQLDKSGLPSDRFFAERPEGSVSTLKIQRTQQEDSAVYLCASSARPGLVDYGYTFGSGTRLTVV.

The chain links TRBV2 to TRBJ2-7, with 14 bases that match TRBD2. The length of the CDR3 is 13 residues. Germline V lookup: CDR1 SNHLY, CDR2 FYNNEI. The junction had 3 bases not matched to a gene; V was cut back by 10 bases and J by 4 bases. The CDR3 region has the DNA TGTGCCACCCGACTAGCGGGAGGGTACGAGCAGTACTTC. Amino acid sequence: CATRLAGGYEQYF.

This sequence joins TRBV4-2 and TRBJ1-4; perhaps TRBD1 as D (6 bases). Trimming stripped 4 bases from V and 3 bases from J, with 12 bases between. CDR1 LGHNA and CDR2 YNFKEQ come from the germline V gene. The CDR3 covers 15 residues. CDR3: CASSLPQGPNEKLFF. In DNA form, the CDR3 reads TGTGCCAGCAGCCTACCACAGGGTCCTAATGAAAAACTGTTTTTT.

V and J are TRBV2 and TRBJ2-7, with 7 bases matching TRBD2. CDR3 length: 13 residues. CDR1 is SNHLY, CDR2 FYNNEI, per germline. V shed 6 bases and J 5 bases; nucleotides not matched to a gene: 7. The CDR3: CASRVSGANEQYF. The CDR3 region has the DNA TGTGCCAGCAGGGTGAGCGGGGCCAACGAGCAGTACTTC.

J is TRBJ1-3 and V is TRBV30, with TRBD1 identical over 7 bases. V was clipped by 2 bases and J by 2 bases; unmatched bases: 3. The CDR3 runs to 14 residues. CDR1 is GTSNPN and CDR2 is SVGIG in the germline V gene (reference sequence). The CDR3 is CAWSRGTAGNTIYF. Written as DNA, the CDR3 is TGTGCCTGGAGTAGGGGGACAGCTGGAAACACCATATATTTT.